This TCR beta chain is from a study of blood T cell repertoires in COVID-19. Whole-study context: Samples of COVID-19 (acute and convalescent) were obtained from the United States, Italy and Spain. T cells, B-cell-depleted T cells, or PBMCs supplied cDNA or gDNA.

Trimming left V 1 base short and J 7 bases short, with 11 bases between. Germline V gives CDR1 MDHEN, CDR2 SYDVKM. This CDR3 has 13 amino acids. Per the study methods: Reference gene primer amplification gave estimated nucleated cell counts. Clones were read by immunoSEQ multiplex PCR, and TCRdb kept only the in-frame ones, dropping some. That table furnishes V, J and clone size, whereas the DNA furnished D and trimming. Found here are fewer than 250,000 clones, 65% to 85% of them singletons; the top ten hold roughly 7.6%. The chain uses TRBV28 and TRBJ2-7; maybe TRBD1 (5 bases). The clonotype comes from a woman in her forties or fifties with acute or convalescent COVID-19. Sequences were obtained from peripheral blood. The CDR3 DNA is TGTGCCAGCAGTTTATCCAGGGCCCGGGAGCAGTACTTC. Translated: CASSLSRAREQYF.